The 29 T cell receptor beta chains reported below all come from one sample, sequenced in a study of cytomegalovirus exposure and HLA in healthy donors. 60 Vbeta and 13 Jbeta primers were used in PCR. Some clones are missing from TCRdb's copy, which holds only in-frame ones; the method was immunoSEQ multiplex PCR. The sample has over 150,000 clones; 65% to 85% are singletons. The material sequenced was PBMCs. Receptor source: a woman aged 40 to 50 in good health and CMV-seropositive.

V gene TRBV7-8 combines with J gene TRBJ2-7; no clear D gene. Trimming took 0 bases from V and 1 from J, leaving 10 bases between them. The CDR3 is made up of 15 amino acids. Germline-derived CDR1 and CDR2 are SGHVS and FQNEAQ. CDR3 sequence: CASSLAERQSYEQYF. The CDR3 coding sequence is TGTGCCAGCAGCTTAGCGGAGAGGCAGTCCTACGAGCAGTACTTC.

The genes are TRBV4-3 and TRBJ2-2; 7 positions agree with TRBD2. Germline lookup yields CDR1 LGHNA and CDR2 YSLEER. This CDR3 region has 16 residues. After removal of 0 bases from V and 3 bases from J, the junction contained 4 bases not matched to a gene. CDR3 loop: CASSQDPREYTGELFF. DNA of the CDR3: TGCGCCAGCAGCCAAGATCCGCGGGAGTACACCGGGGAGCTGTTTTTT.

Note on this clone: At the DNA level, this CDR3 is encoded by other sequences in the same sample as well. This chain joins TRBV30 and TRBJ2-7, with a possible D match to TRBD2 (6 bases). V was shortened by 3 bases and J by 5 bases, with 23 bases between the two germline ends. The CDR3 sequence is 16 residues long. Germline CDR1 is GTSNPN and CDR2 is SVGIG (reference sequence). This CDR3 reads CAWSHGWGGRTDEQYF. The CDR3, as DNA: TGTGCCTGGAGCCACGGATGGGGAGGAAGGACTGACGAGCAGTACTTC. Full variable domain (rest looked up from reference TRBV30 and TRBJ2-7): SQTIHQWPATLVQPVGSPLSLECTVEGTSNPNLYWYRQAAGRGLQLLFYSVGIGQISSEVPQNLSASRPQDRQFILSSKKLLLSDSGFYLCAWSHGWGGRTDEQYFGPGTRLTVT.

This clone was seen a few times. The chain is built from TRBV7-2 and TRBJ2-3; D not certain. Germline values: CDR1 SGHTA, CDR2 FQGNSA. Trimming cost V 5 bases and J 3 bases, with 12 bases left between them. The CDR3 is made up of 14 amino acids. The CDR3 DNA is TGTGCCAGCAGCCACTCAAGACTTACAGATACGCAGTATTTT. Encoded protein: CASSHSRLTDTQYF.

This sequence joins TRBV19 and TRBJ1-5; perhaps TRBD1 as D (6 bases). Germline values: CDR1 LNHDA, CDR2 SQIVND (reference sequence). The germline V and J ends were trimmed by 3 bases and 3 bases, with 12 bases remaining between them. CDR3 size: 15 residues. The CDR3 reads CASSIPGQFNQPQHF. The CDR3 bases are TGTGCCAGTAGTATCCCCGGACAGTTCAATCAGCCCCAGCATTTT.

The chain is built from TRBV19 and TRBJ2-1; 15 bases are a match to TRBD2. The V and J ends lost 6 bases and 8 bases, in that order; junction bases with no gene match: 5. The CDR3 has 15 amino acids. Germline lookup yields CDR1 LNHDA and CDR2 SQIVND (reference sequence). The CDR3: CASSGLAGGSDEQFF. The CDR3 bases are TGTGCCAGTAGCGGACTAGCGGGAGGGTCGGATGAGCAGTTCTTC. Full variable domain (rest looked up from reference TRBV19 and TRBJ2-1): DGGITQSPKYLFRKEGQNVTLSCEQNLNHDAMYWYRQDPGQGLRLIYYSQIVNDFQKGDIAEGYSVSREKKESFPLTVTSAQKNPTAFYLCASSGLAGGSDEQFFGPGTRLTVL.

The V and J genes are TRBV13 and TRBJ2-1; 7 bases fit TRBD1. CDR3 length equals 17 residues. Germline V gene data show CDR1 as PRHDT and CDR2 as FYEKMQ (reference sequence). Trimming at V came to 5 bases and at J to 1 base, leaving 11 bases not matched to a gene. The CDR3 coding sequence is TGTGCCAGCAGCCCCACCGCCGCAGGGGGTTCCTACAATGAGCAGTTCTTC. Its translation is CASSPTAAGGSYNEQFF.

The rearrangement uses TRBV4-3 and TRBJ1-4; 8 bases are shared with TRBD1. In germline, CDR1 is LGHNA, CDR2 YSLEER. The CDR3 is 17 amino acids. The J segment lost 5 bases and the V segment lost 0 bases, leaving 8 bases of the junction unmatched. The CDR3, as DNA: TGCGCCAGCAGCCAAGATGGAGCGGACAGGGAAAATGAAAAACTGTTTTTT. Translated, it gives CASSQDGADRENEKLFF.

The rearrangement uses TRBV7-8 and TRBJ2-7; TRBD2 aligns across 9 bases. CDR1 is SGHVS, CDR2 FQNEAQ, per germline. V dropped 5 bases and J dropped 6; count of bases not matched to a gene: 8. This CDR3 comprises 14 residues. CDR3 in DNA: TGTGCCAGCAGCCCGAGGCTAGCGGGAACCGAGCAGTACTTC. Translation: CASSPRLAGTEQYF.

The chain employs TRBV6-6 and TRBJ1-6; D not resolved. Looked up from germline, CDR1 is MNHNY and CDR2 is SVGAGI (reference sequence). The CDR3 contains 12 residues. V shed 5 bases and J shed 9 bases, with 8 bases lying between them. The CDR3 bases are TGTGCCAGCAGTCCGAGGAGTTCACCCCTCCACTTT. It is translated as CASSPRSSPLHF.

This chain connects TRBV6-6 to TRBJ1-1, with a possible D match to TRBD1 (6 bases). The CDR3 sequence is 14 residues long. Trimming pared 7 bases from V and 7 bases from J, leaving 19 bases between. The V gene's germline CDR1 is MNHNY and CDR2 SVGAGI (reference sequence). The CDR3 DNA reads TGTGCCAGCATCGCCGAGACAGGACGAAGTGAAGCTTTCTTT. This codes for CASIAETGRSEAFF.

The chain has TRBV7-7 and TRBJ2-7; 10 bases line up with TRBD1. V was clipped by 5 bases and J by 2 bases; unmatched bases: 6. The CDR3 extends over 15 amino acids. Germline V gives CDR1 SSHAT, CDR2 FNYEAQ (reference sequence). The chain's CDR3 is CASSPGQGRTYEQYF. CDR3 nucleotides: TGTGCCAGCAGCCCGGGACAGGGGAGAACCTACGAGCAGTACTTC.

V and J are TRBV28 and TRBJ2-5, with 10 bases that match TRBD1. The CDR3 sequence is 15 residues long. Germline assignment: CDR1 MDHEN and CDR2 SYDVKM. V shed 6 bases, J shed 5 bases, and the junction held 9 bases outside the gene matches. CDR3 in amino acids: CASRPGTGVGETQYF. The CDR3 DNA is TGTGCCAGCAGACCCGGGACAGGGGTGGGGGAGACCCAGTACTTC.

V is TRBV19 and J is TRBJ2-7, with 7 nucleotides matching TRBD1. V lost 4 bases, J lost 3 bases, and 12 bases stayed unmatched. The CDR3 sequence is 16 residues long. CDR1 LNHDA and CDR2 SQIVND come from the germline V gene (reference sequence). DNA of the CDR3: TGTGCCAGTAGTACCCAGACAGGGTTGAGGAGCTACGAGCAGTACTTC. This codes for CASSTQTGLRSYEQYF.

The gene calls are TRBV5-4 and TRBJ2-5, with TRBD1 matching 7 bases. The CDR3 runs 12 residues. V was clipped by 4 bases and J by 5 bases; unmatched bases: 2. CDR1 SGHNT and CDR2 YYREEE come from the germline V gene (reference sequence). CDR3 in DNA: TGTGCCAGCAGCGAACAGGGGGAGACCCAGTACTTC. Protein: CASSEQGETQYF. The whole variable domain, filled in from reference TRBV5-4 and TRBJ2-5, reads ETGVTQSPTHLIKTRGQQVTLRCSSQSGHNTVSWYQQALGQGPQFIFQYYREEENGRGNFPPRFSGLQFPNYSSELNVNALELDDSALYLCASSEQGETQYFGPGTRLLVL.

The chain links TRBV9 to TRBJ2-3; D not certain. The V gene lost 0 bases and the J gene lost 1 base, with 9 bases spanning the gap. Germline V gene data show CDR1 as SGDLS and CDR2 as YYNGEE. CDR3 size: 15 residues. The CDR3 bases are TGTGCCAGCAGCGTAGCCTCCCTAGGCACAGATACGCAGTATTTT. It codes for CASSVASLGTDTQYF.

V is TRBV6-1 and J is TRBJ2-5, with D tentatively TRBD1 (7 bases). The V gene lost 7 bases and the J gene lost 5 bases, with 17 bases spanning the gap. The length of the CDR3 is 14 residues. The germline V gene encodes CDR1 MNHNS and CDR2 SASEGT. In DNA, the CDR3 is TGTGCCAGCATTATTCAGGGGGGCCCGGAGACCCAGTACTTC. This codes for CASIIQGGPETQYF.

The chain recombines TRBV7-2 with TRBJ2-1; D perhaps matches TRBD1 (5 bases). The V and J ends lost 5 bases and 1 base respectively, with 15 bases between them. The CDR3 is 16 residues long. Germline CDR1 reads SGHTA; CDR2 reads FQGNSA. The CDR3 reads CASSPKGWSSYNEQFF. CDR3 bases: TGTGCCAGCAGCCCCAAGGGGTGGAGTTCCTACAATGAGCAGTTCTTC.

A single count supports this clone. The rearrangement links TRBV2 to TRBJ1-5, with D maybe TRBD1 (6 bases). V dropped 1 base and J dropped 6 bases, with 13 bases sitting between them. Germline V CDR1 and CDR2: SNHLY, FYNNEI. The CDR3 length is 15 residues. CDR3 sequence: CASSEGGGGSQPQHF. The CDR3 nucleotides are TGTGCCAGCAGTGAAGGGGGGGGCGGTAGTCAGCCCCAGCATTTT.

This sequence joins TRBV30 and TRBJ2-7, with a tentative D call TRBD2 (7 bases). Looked up from germline, CDR1 is GTSNPN and CDR2 is SVGIG (reference sequence). The germline V and J ends were trimmed by 0 bases and 2 bases, with 11 bases remaining between them. The CDR3 has 14 residues. Here the CDR3 DNA reads TGTGCCTGGAGTGTAGGGGGGGCTGCCTACGAGCAGTACTTC. This codes for CAWSVGGAAYEQYF.

The gene calls are TRBV10-3 and TRBJ1-3; D gene unclear. V dropped 6 bases and J dropped 4 bases, with 13 bases sitting between them. Germline values: CDR1 ENHRY, CDR2 SYGVKD. The CDR3 loop spans 14 amino acids. Here the CDR3 DNA reads TGTGCCATCAGGCAACAGAGCCAGGGAAACACCATATATTTT. Encoded protein: CAIRQQSQGNTIYF.

This chain uses TRBV6-4 with TRBJ1-1; tentatively, D is TRBD1 (5 bases). The V end lost 3 bases, the J end lost 1 base, and 6 bases lay between the germline ends. This CDR3 has 13 residues. Germline V gives CDR1 MRHNA, CDR2 SNTAGT. The CDR3 DNA is TGTGCCAGCAGTGAACAGGAGAACACTGAAGCTTTCTTT. Its protein is CASSEQENTEAFF.

The rearrangement links TRBV6-1 to TRBJ1-2; 9 nucleotides line up with TRBD1. V was pared by 7 bases and J by 7 bases, with 10 bases of the junction left unmatched. The germline V gene has CDR1 MNHNS and CDR2 SASEGT. The CDR3 totals 14 residues. CDR3 nucleotides: TGTGCCAGCAAAGGAACAGGGGGCGAGGGTGGCTACACCTTC. Translated: CASKGTGGEGGYTF.

The gene calls are TRBV5-1 and TRBJ2-3; 8 bases fit TRBD2. The V and J ends lost 3 bases and 7 bases, in that order; junction bases with no gene match: 13. Germline assignment: CDR1 SGHRS and CDR2 YFSETQ. The CDR3 extends over 16 amino acids. The CDR3 region has the DNA TGCGCCAGCAGCTCAACGTCGGGACTAGTCGGAAATACGCAGTATTTT. This gives the protein CASSSTSGLVGNTQYF.

This sequence joins TRBV7-9 and TRBJ2-3; 7 bases fit TRBD1. The CDR3 loop spans 16 amino acids. J lost 2 bases, V lost 2 bases, and 7 bases had no gene match. Germline CDR1 is SEHNR and CDR2 is FQNEAQ (reference sequence). CDR3 DNA sequence: TGTGCCAGCAGCTTATACAGGGGTGGGGACACAGATACGCAGTATTTT. Amino acids: CASSLYRGGDTDTQYF.

This chain joins TRBV6-5 and TRBJ2-7; TRBD1 is a possible D gene (5 bases). Germline-derived CDR1 and CDR2 are MNHEY and SVGAGI. This CDR3 has 13 amino acids. The germline V and J ends were trimmed by 5 bases and 3 bases, with 11 bases remaining between them. The CDR3 region is CASSETAYYEQYF. CDR3 bases: TGTGCCAGCAGTGAGACAGCTTACTACGAGCAGTACTTC.

The gene calls are TRBV2 and TRBJ2-7; 9 nucleotides align to TRBD1. There are 15 residues in the CDR3. With V trimmed by 4 bases and J by 1 base, 5 bases remained unmatched. CDR1 SNHLY and CDR2 FYNNEI come from the germline V gene. The CDR3 DNA follows: TGTGCCAGCAGTGGAGGGACAGGGTCGTCCTACGAGCAGTACTTC. Translated: CASSGGTGSSYEQYF.

The genes are TRBV11-2 and TRBJ1-5; TRBD1 agrees at 7 bases. This CDR3 is built from 16 residues. CDR1 is SGHAT, CDR2 FQNNGV, per germline. Losses at the gene ends were 1 base for V and 3 bases for J; bases not matched to a gene: 6. The CDR3 DNA sequence: TGTGCCAGCAGCTTAGGTACAGGGGCCCTCAATCAGCCCCAGCATTTT. Encoded protein: CASSLGTGALNQPQHF.

This clone was recorded a few times. The chain links TRBV6-5 to TRBJ1-4; weak D call: TRBD1 (5 bases). The CDR3 is 14 residues long. The ends were cut back, 0 bases at V and 8 bases at J, with 10 bases in the middle. Germline values: CDR1 MNHEY, CDR2 SVGAGI. As DNA, the CDR3 is TGTGCCAGCAGTTACTCGCGGACATACGAAAAACTGTTTTTT. Residues: CASSYSRTYEKLFF.